The 28 T cell receptor beta chains below all came from one sample that was sequenced in a study of blood T cell repertoires in COVID-19. The data were produced by immunoSEQ multiplex PCR, yet TCRdb's version contains in-frame clones alone and is incomplete. Among more than 150,000 clones, about nine tenths were seen once, and the ten largest hold around 2.4%. Sequenced sample: PBMCs or T cells enriched from blood (not recorded which). The receptors here all came from a woman in her twenties or thirties who had recovered from COVID-19.

The chain combines TRBV4-2 with TRBJ2-7, with D possibly TRBD2 on 7 matching bases. Looked up from germline, CDR1 is LGHNA and CDR2 is YNFKEQ. Deletions cut 4 bases from V and 2 bases from J, with 24 bases between. The CDR3 runs 18 residues. CDR3 DNA sequence: TGTGCCAGCAGCCGAGAGCACCCGCGGGGGCCGCTAGCCTACGAGCAGTACTTC. Translating it yields CASSREHPRGPLAYEQYF.

The chain joins TRBV6-1 to TRBJ2-3; the D gene is possibly TRBD1 (6 bases). Germline values: CDR1 MNHNS, CDR2 SASEGT. CDR3 length equals 13 residues. V shed 2 bases and J shed 5 bases, with 8 bases lying between them. The CDR3 DNA reads as TGTGCCAGCAGTGAACCAGGGGTAGATACGCAGTATTTT. Protein: CASSEPGVDTQYF.

The CDR3 coding sequence is TGTGCCAGCAGCTCAAACCGACAGGGGAACTATGGCTACACCTTC. It specifies CASSSNRQGNYGYTF. The chain links TRBV7-8 to TRBJ1-2; TRBD1 matches at 8 bases. CDR1 and CDR2 from the germline V gene are SGHVS and FQNEAQ. Unmatched junction bases numbered 6, after V lost 4 bases and J lost 2 bases. CDR3 length: 15 amino acids.

The rearrangement links TRBV7-2 to TRBJ1-5; tentative D call: TRBD1 (5 bases). The CDR3 contains 15 residues. Germline V gene lookup returns CDR1 SGHTA and CDR2 FQGNSA. The V and J ends lost 0 bases and 4 bases respectively, with 10 bases between them. The CDR3 loop reads CASSLAAGPNQPQHF. The DNA for the CDR3 is TGTGCCAGCAGCTTAGCGGCAGGGCCGAATCAGCCCCAGCATTTT.

The chain joins TRBV2 to TRBJ1-2, with D perhaps matching TRBD1 (5 bases). The length of the CDR3 is 13 residues. The germline CDR1 and CDR2 sequences are SNHLY and FYNNEI. V lost 5 bases to trimming and J lost 5 bases, with 12 bases between them. The CDR3 nucleotides are TGTGCCAGCAGTCCCCCCAGGGTATATGGCTACACCTTC. It encodes CASSPPRVYGYTF.

The chain carries TRBV4-2 and TRBJ2-1; 10 bases are a match to TRBD2. Germline V gene lookup returns CDR1 LGHNA and CDR2 YNFKEQ. This CDR3 has 17 residues. The V and J ends lost 4 bases and 0 bases, in that order; junction bases with no gene match: 6. The CDR3 here is CASSPSSGRSSYNEQFF. The CDR3 DNA reads as TGTGCCAGCAGCCCTTCTAGCGGGAGAAGCTCCTACAATGAGCAGTTCTTC.

V usage is TRBV19 and J usage is TRBJ1-1; no definite D call. V was clipped by 2 bases and J by 5 bases, with 15 bases between them. From germline, CDR1 is LNHDA and CDR2 SQIVND (reference sequence). CDR3 length equals 15 residues. The CDR3 sequence: CASSIRPPRVTEAFF. Written as DNA, the CDR3 is TGTGCCAGTAGTATAAGACCCCCACGGGTTACTGAAGCTTTCTTT.

This clone was detected a few times. The rearrangement uses TRBV9 and TRBJ1-2; TRBD1 matches at 9 bases. The germline V gene has CDR1 SGDLS and CDR2 YYNGEE. The CDR3 length is 13 residues. The ends lost 6 bases at V and 6 bases at J; junction bases unmatched: 6. The CDR3 loop is CASKRDREDGYTF. DNA for the CDR3: TGTGCCAGCAAAAGGGACAGGGAGGATGGCTACACCTTC.

At least ten counts were recorded for this clone. The chain is built from TRBV19 and TRBJ1-1, with D possibly matching TRBD1 (5 bases). This CDR3 has 15 amino acids. Germline V gives CDR1 LNHDA, CDR2 SQIVND (reference sequence). The germline V and J ends were trimmed by 2 bases and 5 bases, with 15 bases remaining between them. This CDR3 reads CASSISVTGGTEAFF. Written as DNA, the CDR3 is TGTGCCAGTAGTATATCAGTAACGGGGGGGACTGAAGCTTTCTTT.

J is TRBJ1-6 and V is TRBV18; 9 bases match TRBD1. The CDR3 spans 15 residues. The trim removed 1 base at V and 8 bases at J, leaving 3 bases unmatched. Germline V lookup: CDR1 KGHSH, CDR2 LQKENI. Here the CDR3 DNA reads TGTGCCAGCTCACCACGGGACAGGGTTGATTCACCCCTCCACTTT. Translation gives CASSPRDRVDSPLHF.

The V call is TRBV20-1, the J call TRBJ2-7; 10 nucleotides agree with TRBD2. CDR3 length: 11 residues. V dropped 7 bases and J dropped 3; count of bases not matched to a gene: 0. Germline CDR1 and CDR2: DFQATT and SNEGSKA (reference sequence). The CDR3 spells CSGTSGYEQYF. CDR3 in DNA: TGCAGTGGGACTAGCGGCTACGAGCAGTACTTC.

The J gene is TRBJ2-7, the V gene TRBV4-3; 7 nucleotides line up with TRBD1. The V gene's germline CDR1 is LGHNA and CDR2 YSLEER. The CDR3 contains 16 residues. V trimming: 0 bases; J trimming: 3 bases; junction bases outside the gene matches: 8. The chain's CDR3 is CASSQDWGTAFYEQYF. The CDR3 DNA sequence: TGCGCCAGCAGCCAAGATTGGGGGACAGCCTTCTACGAGCAGTACTTC.

This chain links TRBV6-5 with TRBJ1-6, with D maybe TRBD1 (6 bases). CDR1 is MNHEY, CDR2 SVGAGI, per germline. Trimming took 6 bases from V and 10 from J, leaving 19 bases between them. The CDR3 has 15 amino acids. As DNA, the CDR3 is TGTGCCAGCAGCCCAGGGAACAGGGCTCTGTCACCCCTCCACTTT. Protein product: CASSPGNRALSPLHF.

This chain joins TRBV12-3 or TRBV12-4 and TRBJ1-1; D is unclear. Trimming pared 2 bases from V and 0 bases from J, leaving 4 bases between. The CDR3 contains 13 residues. In DNA form, the CDR3 reads TGTGCCAGCAGTTTATTCGTGAACACTGAAGCTTTCTTT. This encodes CASSLFVNTEAFF.

The V gene is TRBV18, the J gene TRBJ1-1; no firm D call. In germline, CDR1 is KGHSH, CDR2 LQKENI. With 5 bases removed from V and 0 bases from J, the gap between germline ends came to 7 bases. The CDR3 contains 13 residues. The CDR3 spells CASSSTLNTEAFF. The DNA for the CDR3 is TGTGCCAGCTCATCGACTCTGAACACTGAAGCTTTCTTT.

This rearrangement joins TRBV3-1 (or the pseudogene TRBV3-2) to TRBJ1-1, with 7 positions matching TRBD1. CDR1 LGHDT and CDR2 YNNKEL come from the germline V gene (reference sequence). CDR3 length: 15 residues. V gave up 6 bases and J gave up 3 bases; unmatched junction bases: 10. Here the CDR3 reads CASSPRAGGYTEAFF. CDR3 DNA sequence: TGTGCCAGCAGTCCGCGGGCAGGGGGATACACTGAAGCTTTCTTT.

Points on this clone: Relative to the germline gene, one junction end is altered; a read error may explain this. V and J are TRBV27 and TRBJ2-3, with D possibly TRBD2 on 5 matching bases. Germline loops: CDR1 MNHEY, CDR2 SMNVEV (reference sequence). The CDR3 spans 14 residues. The CDR3 reads CASSLSGLTDTQYF. CDR3 bases: TGTGCCAGCAGTCTATCCGGACTGACAGATACGCAGTATTTT.

The chain is built from TRBV3-1 (or the pseudogene TRBV3-2) and TRBJ2-5; 13 bases match TRBD2. Trimming took 4 bases from V and 5 from J; bases not matched to a gene: 7. The CDR3 length is 16 residues. Germline CDR1 reads LGHDT; CDR2 reads YNNKEL (reference sequence). The CDR3 protein is CASSLTSGGAGETQYF. DNA of the CDR3: TGTGCCAGCAGCCTTACTAGCGGGGGGGCCGGGGAGACCCAGTACTTC.

The chain couples TRBV12-3 or TRBV12-4 to TRBJ2-1; a weak D match, TRBD1 (5 bases). V lost 6 bases and J lost 10, with 10 bases in between. CDR3 length: 11 residues. The CDR3 region is CASSIKGEQFF. The CDR3 DNA is TGTGCCAGCAGCATCAAGGGGGAGCAGTTCTTC.

As to this clone: The same CDR3 arises from other DNA sequences in this sample as well. The V call is TRBV24-1, the J call TRBJ2-7, with 8 positions matching TRBD1. V shed 3 bases, J shed 2 bases, and the junction held 2 bases outside the gene matches. Germline-derived CDR1 and CDR2 are KGHDR and SFDVKD. The CDR3 is 14 residues long. The CDR3 loop reads CATSDGTGPYEQYF. The CDR3 DNA sequence: TGTGCCACCAGTGATGGGACAGGTCCCTACGAGCAGTACTTC.

The V and J genes are TRBV9 and TRBJ1-1; D gene ambiguous. V gave up 1 base and J gave up 3 bases, with 7 bases separating them. This CDR3 comprises 13 residues. Looked up from germline, CDR1 is SGDLS and CDR2 is YYNGEE. CDR3 in amino acids: CASSVRRDTEAFF. The DNA of the CDR3 is TGTGCCAGCAGCGTACGGCGGGACACTGAAGCTTTCTTT. The full variable domain, with the rest looked up from reference TRBV9 and TRBJ1-1, is DSGVTQTPKHLITATGQRVTLRCSPRSGDLSVYWYQQSLDQGLQFLIQYYNGEERAKGNILERFSAQQFPDLHSELNLSSLELGDSALYFCASSVRRDTEAFFGQGTRLTVV.

The rearrangement links TRBV9 to TRBJ1-2; D not resolved. Germline CDR1 and CDR2: SGDLS and YYNGEE. V was pared by 7 bases and J by 0 bases, with 10 bases between. The CDR3 is 13 residues long. The CDR3 nucleotides are TGTGCCAGCGGGCAGGCCTCTAACTATGGCTACACCTTC. Translated: CASGQASNYGYTF. The whole variable domain, remainder taken from reference TRBV9 and TRBJ1-2, is DSGVTQTPKHLITATGQRVTLRCSPRSGDLSVYWYQQSLDQGLQFLIQYYNGEERAKGNILERFSAQQFPDLHSELNLSSLELGDSALYFCASGQASNYGYTFGSGTRLTVV.

This chain connects TRBV19 to TRBJ2-6; 9 bases map to TRBD1. Germline assignment: CDR1 LNHDA and CDR2 SQIVND (reference sequence). V shed 4 bases and J 1 base; nucleotides not matched to a gene: 11. This CDR3 contains 19 residues. The DNA of the CDR3 is TGTGCCAGTAGTAAGATTCGGGACAGGGTCGGGTCTGGGGCCAACGTCCTGACTTTC. Translating it yields CASSKIRDRVGSGANVLTF.

The rearrangement uses TRBV5-8 and TRBJ2-7; 7 bases map to TRBD1. V shed 7 bases and J 6 bases; nucleotides not matched to a gene: 4. The CDR3 consists of 11 residues. CDR1 SGHTS and CDR2 YDEGEE come from the germline V gene. CDR3 residues: CASEQGSEQYF. The CDR3 coding sequence is TGTGCCAGCGAACAGGGGAGCGAGCAGTACTTC.

This clone was observed once. The chain joins TRBV18 to TRBJ1-1; D remains ambiguous. This CDR3 has 12 amino acids. Germline V lookup: CDR1 KGHSH, CDR2 LQKENI. V was shortened by 2 bases and J by 5 bases, with 6 bases between the two germline ends. The CDR3, as DNA: TGTGCCAGCTCACCAAGGGAGACTGAAGCTTTCTTT. This codes for CASSPRETEAFF. The variable domain in full, with the rest retrieved from reference TRBV18 and TRBJ1-1, is NAGVMQNPRHLVRRRGQEARLRCSPMKGHSHVYWYRQLPEEGLKFMVYLQKENIIDESGMPKERFSAEFPKEGPSILRIQQVVRGDSAAYFCASSPRETEAFFGQGTRLTVV.

J is TRBJ2-7 and V is TRBV5-4; 9 nucleotides match TRBD1. With 7 bases clipped from V and 4 bases from J, the junction kept 9 bases outside the gene matches. The CDR3 has 14 amino acids. The germline V gene has CDR1 SGHNT and CDR2 YYREEE (reference sequence). The CDR3 coding sequence is TGTGCCAGCTCGCGGAGGACAGGGGTTTACGAGCAGTACTTC. This encodes CASSRRTGVYEQYF.

The J gene is TRBJ1-2, the V gene TRBV27; D is unclear. The germline V gene encodes CDR1 MNHEY and CDR2 SMNVEV (reference sequence). V lost 0 bases and J lost 7, with 9 bases in between. The CDR3 is 13 residues long. The CDR3 is CASSLSARGGYTF. The DNA of the CDR3 is TGTGCCAGCAGTTTATCGGCCCGCGGTGGCTACACCTTC.

This chain's CDR3 is CASSLGTSNSPLHF. The CDR3 bases are TGCGCCAGCAGCTTGGGGACAAGTAATTCACCCCTCCACTTT. The chain links TRBV5-1 to TRBJ1-6; possible D gene TRBD1, 5 bases. The germline V and J ends were trimmed by 0 bases and 6 bases, with 7 bases remaining between them. The germline gives CDR1 SGHRS, CDR2 YFSETQ. The CDR3 is 14 amino acids. Filled out from reference TRBV5-1 and TRBJ1-6, the complete variable domain reads KAGVTQTPRYLIKTRGQQVTLSCSPISGHRSVSWYQQTPGQGLQFLFEYFSETQRNKGNFPGRFSGRQFSNSRSEMNVSTLELGDSALYLCASSLGTSNSPLHFGNGTRLTVT.